This TCR beta chain stems from a study of shared clonotypes between healthy human individuals (dated by TCRdb to 2019 to 2021). About the investigation overall: Three men and a couple of women, aged 18 to 49 years, made up the cohort. For each donor, three plates each were used for CD4 naive and CD4 memory, two plates were used for CD8 naive, and one plate was used for CD8 memory. To estimate repertoire size and how much clonotypes are shared between individuals, the study performed deep sequencing of blood TCR repertoires from a few healthy adults. Different laboratories and diverse techniques were used to prepare libraries and sequence TCR repertoires, to increase sequencing depth and limit assay-specific biases. Leukapheresis yielded between about 0.94 and 8.9 billion PBMCs per donor.

A remark on this clone: What antigen it recognizes has not been identified. Qualities for individual bases were not recorded, and no much larger clone is one base off.

The research as a whole found: Pairwise subsampling indicated that sequencing depth was expected to affect the degree of clonotype sharing among donors. When a handful of donors were compared, the shared fraction of clonotypes was about 5.4% for naive CD4, about 4% for naive CD8, roughly 2.5% for memory CD4, and approximately 0.4% for memory CD8. Naive subsets generally had larger estimated clonotype richness than memory subsets did. The small number of donors limited the genetic and exposure-history diversity represented. Only blood was sampled, and tissue TCR repertoires likely differ from those in blood. Incomplete sequencing was indicated by rarefaction of sorted-subset datasets, despite the large sequencing depth. Compared with non-shared clonotypes, the clonotypes found in all four sorted-subset donors had higher generation probabilities.

The CDR3 sequence holds 14 residues, the cysteine and phenylalanine included. The only DNA kept is the CDR3, 42 bases in frame from the first base. Unmatched junction bases come to 8, with V trimmed by 3 bases and J by 10 bases. The germline V gene gives CDR1 as MDHEN and CDR2 as SYDVKM. CD8 naive samples consisted of CD45RO-negative cells that were positively selected for CCR7, yielding a CD45RA+CCR7+ population without TemRA cells. Healthy HIV-negative adults with no recently reported acute infections or vaccinations were included as donors. Every donor was a Caucasian adult living in Nashville, Tennessee, USA. After blood collection by leukapheresis, PBMCs were isolated using Ficoll-Histopaque density gradient centrifugation and then cryopreserved in the vapor phase of liquid nitrogen. Purity and quantity of every magnetically sorted T cell population were checked by analytical flow cytometry. Each sorted fraction had its genomic DNA isolated and then quantified by UV absorbance on a Nanodrop 2000c.

Using the deep immunoSEQ assay, multiplex PCR amplified TCR CDR3 regions from genomic DNA. Extracted genomic DNA from each cell subset was spread evenly across all wells of several immunoSEQ 96-well plates, with each plate serving as a replicate. For sorted subsets, approximately 200 ng of genomic DNA, equivalent to around 30,000 T cell genomes, went into each replicate PCR. Purified libraries were quantified with a Qubit 3.0 fluorometer, sized on a Bioanalyzer 2100, and re-quantified with the KAPA Library Quantification kit. Every immunoSEQ 96-well plate was sequenced on a separate single-read 150-cycle Illumina NextSeq 550 flow cell. The paper's data handling went like this. Because the immunoSEQ output included only junctional sequences and no quality scores, the filtering could not be the same as the filtering used for full-length reads. To assign V/J genes and CDR3, sequences were annotated against IMGT germline references using PyIR, a Python wrapper for IgBLAST v1.9. Any read was removed if the V/J assignment was weak (E-value above 1e-6), the CDR3 was missing, or the read contained stop codons, out-of-frame junctions, or ambiguous translated residues. V3J clonotypes were defined as sequences sharing an identical inferred V gene, J gene, and CDR3 amino acid sequence. To compute the percentage overlap between repertoires, the number of shared unique clonotypes was divided by the size of the smaller repertoire. RTK rarefaction, the Chao1 estimator, and Recon v2.1 estimates of unobserved clonotypes were used to assess repertoire richness. Generation probabilities were computed with OLGA for all TCRbeta clonotypes obtained by the gDNA method from a few donors. The source is immuneACCESS, and TCRdb retained only in-frame sequences with V and J called. Part of the clones is not carried over; for the studies checked, unresolved V genes explain less than half of this, and the remainder is unexplained. V, J and clone size are those of that table, while D and trimming were read from the DNA. For this sample there are roughly 850,000 clones; 90% to 98% appear just once. Of the sample, about 0.22% is held by the ten largest clones.

The TCR originated in a man aged 25-45 years in good health. Here the chain combines TRBV28 and TRBJ2-1; 8 bases in the middle match TRBD2. Specimen: naive CD8+ T cells sorted from blood. The cell subset or site label corresponds to: CD45RA+CCR7+. The CDR3 loop reads CASSFSGRANEQFF. Here is the DNA: TGTGCCAGCAGTTTCTCCGGGAGGGCCAACGAGCAGTTCTTC.